Presented here are 8 T cell receptor beta chains from one specimen sequenced in a study of T cell repertoires in cytomegalovirus infection. Their cognate antigens are unknown. Via MiXCR, TCRdb re-called the reads, giving one row per CDR3 protein. The profile shows 50,000 or so distinct CDR3 sequences, more than 15% of them singletons. This material consisted of CD8+ T cells from cultured PBMCs, taken from culture after CMV antigen stimulation. The receptors come from a human donor in good health (CMV status not recorded). Some clones in this sample may be carry-over from other donors' samples.

This chain links TRBV19 with TRBJ1-5; D uncertain. CDR1 and CDR2 from the germline V gene are LNHDA and SQIVND (reference sequence). The CDR3 is made up of 15 amino acids. Trimming left V 3 bases short and J 4 bases short, with 13 bases between. CDR3 amino acids: CASSIGDKRNQPQHF. The CDR3 DNA reads TGTGCCAGTAGTATCGGCGACAAGAGGAATCAGCCCCAGCATTTT. The whole variable domain, remainder taken from reference TRBV19 and TRBJ1-5, is DGGITQSPKYLFRKEGQNVTLSCEQNLNHDAMYWYRQDPGQGLRLIYYSQIVNDFQKGDIAEGYSVSREKKESFPLTVTSAQKNPTAFYLCASSIGDKRNQPQHFGDGTRLSIL.

The chain links TRBV4-3 to TRBJ2-1; possibly TRBD1 for D (5 bases). The CDR3 totals 14 residues. V was pared by 5 bases and J by 2 bases, with 10 bases between. From germline, CDR1 is LGHNA and CDR2 YSLEER. The CDR3 loop is CASSEGAPYNEQFF. The DNA for the CDR3 is TGCGCCAGCAGCGAAGGGGCTCCCTACAATGAGCAGTTCTTC.

V is TRBV6-2 or TRBV6-3 and J is TRBJ2-7; TRBD2 aligns across 8 bases. J was trimmed by 2 bases and V by 8 bases; bases with no gene match: 8. The germline V gene encodes CDR1 MNHEY and CDR2 SVGEGT. The CDR3 is 14 amino acids. The CDR3 region is CASSRLAPTYEQYF. The CDR3 coding sequence is TGTGCCAGCTCGAGACTAGCGCCGACCTACGAGCAGTACTTC.

This chain joins TRBV11-2 and TRBJ2-7; D gene uncertain. CDR1 is SGHAT, CDR2 FQNNGV, per germline. CDR3 length: 16 residues. Trimming took 1 base from V and 6 from J, leaving 19 bases between them. CDR3 bases: TGTGCCAGCAGCTTAGGGGTGGCGGAGAGATATTCCGAGCAGTACTTC. Protein: CASSLGVAERYSEQYF.

The chain has TRBV4-3 and TRBJ2-3, with D possibly matching TRBD1 (5 bases). The CDR3 contains 15 residues. V was shortened by 4 bases and J by 0 bases, with 11 bases between the two germline ends. Germline lookup yields CDR1 LGHNA and CDR2 YSLEER. The CDR3: CASSPGHFSTDTQYF. DNA for the CDR3: TGCGCCAGCAGCCCCGGACACTTTAGCACAGATACGCAGTATTTT.

CDR3: CASSSPHSGWNTGELFF. DNA of the CDR3: TGTGCCAGCAGTTCTCCCCATAGCGGGTGGAACACCGGGGAGCTGTTTTTT. The gene calls are TRBV6-2 or TRBV6-3 and TRBJ2-2; 7 bases are shared with TRBD2. This CDR3 is 17 amino acids long. J lost 1 base, V lost 4 bases, and 9 bases had no gene match. Germline values: CDR1 MNHEY, CDR2 SVGEGT.

The sample holds a few counts of this clonotype. This sequence joins TRBV4-3 and TRBJ2-1, with TRBD2 identical over 16 bases. Germline assignment: CDR1 LGHNA and CDR2 YSLEER. The CDR3 extends over 20 amino acids. V was clipped by 0 bases and J by 5 bases; unmatched bases: 10. CDR3 amino acids: CASSQEGLAGGGGPHNEQFF. In nucleotides, the CDR3 is TGCGCCAGCAGCCAAGAGGGACTAGCGGGGGGGGGCGGCCCCCACAATGAGCAGTTCTTC.

This clonotype was counted a few times. The chain combines TRBV29-1 with TRBJ1-5, with TRBD1 identical over 9 bases. Germline loops: CDR1 SQVTM, CDR2 ANQGSEA. The CDR3 totals 15 residues. CDR3 region: CSADLRTGVGQPQHF. The CDR3, as DNA: TGCAGTGCTGACCTCAGGACAGGGGTGGGTCAGCCCCAGCATTTT.